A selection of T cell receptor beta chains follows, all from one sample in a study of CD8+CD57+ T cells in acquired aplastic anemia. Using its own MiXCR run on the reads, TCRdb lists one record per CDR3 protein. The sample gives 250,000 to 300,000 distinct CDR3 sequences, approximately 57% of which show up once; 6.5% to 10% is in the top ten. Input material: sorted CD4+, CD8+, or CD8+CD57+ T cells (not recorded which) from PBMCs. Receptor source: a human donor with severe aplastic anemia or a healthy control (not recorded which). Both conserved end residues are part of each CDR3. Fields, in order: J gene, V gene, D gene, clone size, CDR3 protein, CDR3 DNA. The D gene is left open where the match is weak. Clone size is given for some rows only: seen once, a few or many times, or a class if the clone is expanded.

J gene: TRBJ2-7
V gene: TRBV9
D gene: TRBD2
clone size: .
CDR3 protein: CASSTSGTSDYEQYF
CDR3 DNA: TGTGCCAGCAGCACTTCCGGGACTAGCGACTACGAGCAGTACTTC

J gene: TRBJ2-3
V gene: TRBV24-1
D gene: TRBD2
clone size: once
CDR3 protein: CATSEWTSGGDTDTQYF
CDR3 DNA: TGTGCCACCAGTGAGTGGACTAGCGGGGGGGACACAGATACGCAGTATTTT

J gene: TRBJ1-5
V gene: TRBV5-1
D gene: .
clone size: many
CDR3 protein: CASSFGGGQPQHF
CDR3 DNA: TGCGCCAGCAGCTTCGGGGGCGGTCAGCCCCAGCATTTT

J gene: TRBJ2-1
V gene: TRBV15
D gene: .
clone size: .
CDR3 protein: CATSRDPGQKEQFF
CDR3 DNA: TGTGCCACCAGCAGAGATCCGGGGCAGAAAGAGCAGTTCTTC

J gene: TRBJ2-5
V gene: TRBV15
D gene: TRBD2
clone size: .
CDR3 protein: CATSKTSGSSETQYF
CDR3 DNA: TGTGCCACCAGCAAGACTAGCGGGAGTTCAGAGACCCAGTACTTC

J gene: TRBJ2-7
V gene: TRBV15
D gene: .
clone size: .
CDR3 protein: CATSRPVGPQGYEQYF
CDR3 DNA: TGTGCCACCAGCAGACCCGTGGGGCCCCAAGGGTACGAGCAGTACTTC

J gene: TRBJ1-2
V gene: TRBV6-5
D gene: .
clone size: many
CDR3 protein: CASTARGDYGYTF
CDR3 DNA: TGTGCCAGCACAGCGAGGGGCGACTATGGCTACACCTTC

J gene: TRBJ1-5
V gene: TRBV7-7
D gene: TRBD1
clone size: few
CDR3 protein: CASSSITGTGYETQHF
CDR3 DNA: TGTGCTAGCAGCTCAATAACCGGGACAGGATATGAGACCCAGCATTTT

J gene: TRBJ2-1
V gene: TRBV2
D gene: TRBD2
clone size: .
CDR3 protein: CASSEFFTSAANEQFF
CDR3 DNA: TGTGCCAGCAGTGAATTCTTTACTAGCGCCGCCAATGAGCAGTTCTTC

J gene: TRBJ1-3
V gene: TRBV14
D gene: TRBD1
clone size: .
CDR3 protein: CASSIGGRENTIYF
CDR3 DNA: TGTGCCAGCAGCATAGGGGGCCGAGAAAACACCATATATTTT

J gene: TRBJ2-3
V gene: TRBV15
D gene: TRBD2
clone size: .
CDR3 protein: CATSRGLAGATDTQYF
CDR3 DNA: TGTGCCACCAGCAGGGGACTAGCGGGGGCCACAGATACGCAGTATTTT

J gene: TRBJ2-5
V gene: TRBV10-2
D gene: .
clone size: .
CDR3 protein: CASSERDNQETQYF
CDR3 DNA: TGCGCCAGCAGTGAGAGGGACAACCAAGAGACCCAGTACTTC

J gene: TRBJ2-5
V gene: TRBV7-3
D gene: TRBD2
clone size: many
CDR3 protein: CASSLTAGGPETQYF
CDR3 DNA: TGTGCCAGCAGCTTAACGGCGGGGGGCCCAGAGACCCAGTACTTC

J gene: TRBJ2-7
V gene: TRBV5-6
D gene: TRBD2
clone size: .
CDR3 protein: CASSVWTSPYEQYF
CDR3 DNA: TGTGCCAGCAGCGTGTGGACTAGCCCCTACGAGCAGTACTTC

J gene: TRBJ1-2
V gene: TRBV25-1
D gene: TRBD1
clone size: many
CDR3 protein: CASSMTGGNYGYTF
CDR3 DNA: TGTGCCAGCAGTATGACAGGGGGTAACTATGGCTACACCTTC

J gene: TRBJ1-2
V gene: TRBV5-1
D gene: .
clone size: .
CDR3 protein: CAPEGNYGYTF
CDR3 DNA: TGCGCCCCCGAGGGAAACTATGGCTACACCTTC

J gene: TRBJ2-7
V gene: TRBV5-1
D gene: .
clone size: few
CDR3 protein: CASSLGSALVEQYF
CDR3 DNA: TGCGCCAGCAGCTTGGGATCGGCCTTGGTGGAGCAGTACTTC

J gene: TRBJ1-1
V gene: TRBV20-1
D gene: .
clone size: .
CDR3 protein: CSARASQGAEAFF
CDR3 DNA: TGCAGTGCTAGGGCTTCCCAAGGCGCTGAAGCTTTCTTT

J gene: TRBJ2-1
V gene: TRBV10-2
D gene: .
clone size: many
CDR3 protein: CASSESLVFLYNEQFF
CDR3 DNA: TGCGCCAGCAGTGAGTCTTTAGTTTTTCTCTACAATGAGCAGTTCTTC